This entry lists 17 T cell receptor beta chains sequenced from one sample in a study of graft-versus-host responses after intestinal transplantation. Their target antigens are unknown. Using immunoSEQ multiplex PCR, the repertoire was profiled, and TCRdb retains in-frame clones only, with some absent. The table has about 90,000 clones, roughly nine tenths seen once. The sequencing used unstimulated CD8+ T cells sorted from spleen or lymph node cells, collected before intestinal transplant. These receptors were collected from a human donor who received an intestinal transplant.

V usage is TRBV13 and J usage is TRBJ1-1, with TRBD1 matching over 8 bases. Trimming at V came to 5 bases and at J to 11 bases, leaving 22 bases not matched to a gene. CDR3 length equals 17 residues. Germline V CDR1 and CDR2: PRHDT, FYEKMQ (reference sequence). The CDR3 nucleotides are TGTGCCAGCAGCCGAACGGGCACAGGGGGACAATTATATGCGGCTTTCTTT. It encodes CASSRTGTGGQLYAAFF.

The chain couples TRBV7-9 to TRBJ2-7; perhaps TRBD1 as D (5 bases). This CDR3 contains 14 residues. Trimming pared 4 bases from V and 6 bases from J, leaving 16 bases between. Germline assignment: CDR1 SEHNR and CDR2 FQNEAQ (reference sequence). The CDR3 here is CASSSRVLRGEQYF. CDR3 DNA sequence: TGTGCCAGCAGCTCCAGGGTCCTTAGGGGCGAGCAGTACTTC.

CDR3 residues: CASSEWGTDPYNSPLHF. In nucleotides, the CDR3 is TGTGCCAGCAGTGAATGGGGCACCGACCCATATAATTCACCCCTCCACTTT. This chain links TRBV6-1 with TRBJ1-6, with D possibly being TRBD1 (5 bases). V dropped 2 bases and J dropped 4 bases, with 15 bases sitting between them. CDR3 length: 17 residues. Germline CDR1 MNHNS, CDR2 SASEGT.

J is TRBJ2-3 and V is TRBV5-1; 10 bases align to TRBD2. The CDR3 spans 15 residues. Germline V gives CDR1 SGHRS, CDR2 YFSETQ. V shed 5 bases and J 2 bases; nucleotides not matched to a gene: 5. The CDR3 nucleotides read TGCGCCAGCAGACCCAGCGGGAGGGCCACAGATACGCAGTATTTT. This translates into CASRPSGRATDTQYF.

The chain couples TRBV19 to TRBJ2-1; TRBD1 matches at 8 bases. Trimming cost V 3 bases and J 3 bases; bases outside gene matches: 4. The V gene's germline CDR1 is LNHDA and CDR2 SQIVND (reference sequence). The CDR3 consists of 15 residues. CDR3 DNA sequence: TGTGCCAGTAGTATGGCAGGGGGCTACTACAATGAGCAGTTCTTC. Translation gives CASSMAGGYYNEQFF.

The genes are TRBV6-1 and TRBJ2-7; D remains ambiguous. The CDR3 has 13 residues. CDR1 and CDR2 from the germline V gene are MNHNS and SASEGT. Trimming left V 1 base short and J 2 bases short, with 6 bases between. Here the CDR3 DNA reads TGTGCCAGCAGTGAAGAGAGTCCCTACGAGCAGTACTTC. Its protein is CASSEESPYEQYF.

The CDR3 protein is CASSEHAGTDEQYF. The DNA for the CDR3 is TGTGCCAGCAGCGAACACGCCGGGACAGACGAGCAGTACTTC. The chain links TRBV7-8 to TRBJ2-7, with TRBD1 matching over 7 bases. Germline CDR1 reads SGHVS; CDR2 reads FQNEAQ. The CDR3 loop spans 14 amino acids. V lost 5 bases and J lost 5; bases outside the gene matches: 9.

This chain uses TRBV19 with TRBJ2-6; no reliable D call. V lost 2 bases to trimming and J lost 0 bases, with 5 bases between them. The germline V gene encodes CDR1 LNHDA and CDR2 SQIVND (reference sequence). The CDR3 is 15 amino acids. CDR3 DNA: TGTGCCAGTAGTATAAGTAGCTCTGGGGCCAACGTCCTGACTTTC. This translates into CASSISSSGANVLTF.

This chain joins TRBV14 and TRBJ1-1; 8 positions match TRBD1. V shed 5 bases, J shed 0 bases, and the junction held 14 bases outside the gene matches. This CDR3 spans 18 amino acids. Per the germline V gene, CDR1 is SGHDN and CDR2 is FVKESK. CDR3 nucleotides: TGTGCCAGCAGCGAATACCGGACAGGGCCCTTCATGAACACTGAAGCTTTCTTT. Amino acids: CASSEYRTGPFMNTEAFF.

The CDR3 protein is CSVLGGSYEQYF. In nucleotides, the CDR3 is TGCAGCGTTCTGGGAGGGTCTTACGAGCAGTACTTC. The V gene is TRBV29-1, the J gene TRBJ2-7; 7 bases map to TRBD2. The CDR3 is made up of 12 amino acids. Germline V CDR1 and CDR2: SQVTM, ANQGSEA. Unmatched junction bases numbered 5, after V lost 5 bases and J lost 4 bases.

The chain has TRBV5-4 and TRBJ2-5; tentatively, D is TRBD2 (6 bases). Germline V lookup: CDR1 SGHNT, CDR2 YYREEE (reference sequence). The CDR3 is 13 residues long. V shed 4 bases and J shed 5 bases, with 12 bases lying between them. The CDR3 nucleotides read TGTGCCAGCAGCCCGGGGGTTGGCGAGACCCAGTACTTC. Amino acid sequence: CASSPGVGETQYF.

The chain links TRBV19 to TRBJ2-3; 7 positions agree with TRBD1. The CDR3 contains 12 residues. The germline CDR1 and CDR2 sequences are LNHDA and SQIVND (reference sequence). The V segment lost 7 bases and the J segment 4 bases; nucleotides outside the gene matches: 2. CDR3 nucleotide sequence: TGTGCCAGTACCACAGGGGCAGATACGCAGTATTTT. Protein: CASTTGADTQYF.

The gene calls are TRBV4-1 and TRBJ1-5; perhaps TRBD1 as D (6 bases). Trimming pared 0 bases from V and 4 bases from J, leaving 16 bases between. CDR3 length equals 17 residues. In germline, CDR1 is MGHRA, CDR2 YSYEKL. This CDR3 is CASSQDGPDRPNQPQHF. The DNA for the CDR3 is TGCGCCAGCAGCCAAGATGGACCCGACAGGCCGAATCAGCCCCAGCATTTT.

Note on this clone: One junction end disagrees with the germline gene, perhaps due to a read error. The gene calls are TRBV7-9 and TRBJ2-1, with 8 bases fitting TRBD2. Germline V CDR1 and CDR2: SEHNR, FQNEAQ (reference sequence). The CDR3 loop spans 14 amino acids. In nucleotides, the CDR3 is TGTGCCAGCAGCACCGGACTAGCCTACGATGAGCAGTTCTTC. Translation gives CASSTGLAYDEQFF.

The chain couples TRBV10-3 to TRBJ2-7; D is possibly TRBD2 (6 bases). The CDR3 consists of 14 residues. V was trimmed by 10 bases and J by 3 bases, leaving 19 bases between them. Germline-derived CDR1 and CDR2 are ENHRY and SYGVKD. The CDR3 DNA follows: TGTGCCACTGGGGGGTTGACCCGGAACTACGAGCAGTACTTC. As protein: CATGGLTRNYEQYF.

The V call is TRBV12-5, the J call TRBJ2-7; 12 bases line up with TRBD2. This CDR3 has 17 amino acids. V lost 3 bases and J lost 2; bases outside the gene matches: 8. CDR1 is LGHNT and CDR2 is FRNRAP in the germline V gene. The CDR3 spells CASGFSPLAGGPYEQYF. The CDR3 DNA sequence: TGTGCTAGTGGTTTCTCCCCACTAGCGGGGGGTCCCTACGAGCAGTACTTC.

The CDR3 here is CASSDSLYEGTQYF. Written as DNA, the CDR3 is TGTGCCAGTTCCGACAGCCTCTATGAAGGTACGCAGTATTTT. The rearrangement links TRBV19 to TRBJ2-3; D might be TRBD1 (5 bases). Germline CDR1 is LNHDA and CDR2 is SQIVND (reference sequence). V was clipped by 8 bases and J by 8 bases, with 20 bases between them. CDR3 length: 14 residues.